This TCR beta chain was captured by sequencing in a study of OX40 agonist ivuxolimab in advanced cancers. The CDR3 contains 15 residues. V lost 6 bases and J lost 3; bases outside the gene matches: 9. The germline V gene encodes CDR1 SEHNR and CDR2 FQNEAQ (reference sequence). The data were produced by immunoSEQ multiplex PCR, yet TCRdb's version contains in-frame clones alone and is incomplete. The table includes about 61,000 clones, around 89% detected once. The source is an adult with an advanced solid tumor such as melanoma, head and neck, liver or kidney cancer. The sequencing here drew on CD4+ or CD8+ T cells sorted from blood, taken in a trial of the OX40 agonist ivuxolimab. V is TRBV7-9 and J is TRBJ2-3; 7 bases line up with TRBD1. The CDR3 loop is CASSFTGAMTDTQYF. DNA for the CDR3: TGTGCCAGCAGTTTTACAGGGGCCATGACAGATACGCAGTATTTT.